The 19 T cell receptor beta chains in this list originate from one sample, sequenced in a study of neoadjuvant anti-PD-1 for oral cavity cancer. The protocol was immunoSEQ multiplex PCR, while the TCRdb copy is restricted to in-frame clones and leaves out a portion. This repertoire shows about 68,000 clones, around 83% found once; its top ten account for 3% to 3.5%. Time point described: after neoadjuvant nivolumab, at surgical resection. The sample was PBMCs, taken after nivolumab (anti-PD-1) treatment. The receptors here all came from a person aged 35-80 years with oral cavity squamous cell carcinoma.

The J gene is TRBJ2-7, the V gene TRBV11-3, with 8 bases identical to TRBD2. This CDR3 has 13 amino acids. Looked up from germline, CDR1 is SGHNT and CDR2 is YENEEA. V gave up 5 bases and J gave up 6 bases; unmatched junction bases: 6. The CDR3 spells CASSPAGGIEQYF. The CDR3 DNA reads as TGTGCCAGCAGCCCGGCGGGGGGAATCGAGCAGTACTTC.

Only one count was recorded for this clone. J is TRBJ2-7 and V is TRBV29-1; 11 positions agree with TRBD2. Looked up from germline, CDR1 is SQVTM and CDR2 is ANQGSEA. This CDR3 is 14 amino acids long. The junction had 4 bases not matched to a gene; V was cut back by 4 bases and J by 2 bases. CDR3 nucleotides: TGCAGCGTTGGCCTGACTAGCGGGACCTACGAGCAGTACTTC. This gives the protein CSVGLTSGTYEQYF.

The gene calls are TRBV29-1 and TRBJ1-4; D ambiguous. V was shortened by 6 bases and J by 7 bases, with 15 bases between the two germline ends. The germline V gene encodes CDR1 SQVTM and CDR2 ANQGSEA. The CDR3 has 13 amino acids. The CDR3 nucleotides are TGCAGCGTCCAGAGGGCCCTCGGTGAAAAACTGTTTTTT. It is translated as CSVQRALGEKLFF.

This chain links TRBV7-8 with TRBJ2-7; 10 nucleotides line up with TRBD2. Germline assignment: CDR1 SGHVS and CDR2 FQNEAQ. Trimming took 5 bases from V and 3 from J; bases not matched to a gene: 4. This CDR3 spans 14 amino acids. The CDR3 DNA reads TGTGCCAGCAGCGTTGGACTAGCGGTCTACGAGCAGTACTTC. Translated: CASSVGLAVYEQYF.

This rearrangement joins TRBV10-3 to TRBJ2-7; TRBD1 agrees at 9 bases. Unmatched junction bases numbered 2, after V lost 0 bases and J lost 2 bases. The CDR3 is made up of 15 amino acids. The germline V gene has CDR1 ENHRY and CDR2 SYGVKD. The DNA of the CDR3 is TGTGCCATCAGTGAGTCGACAGGGGGTACCTACGAGCAGTACTTC. Translation gives CAISESTGGTYEQYF.

The rearrangement links TRBV30 to TRBJ1-1; 7 bases map to TRBD1. With 5 bases clipped from V and 4 bases from J, the junction kept 7 bases outside the gene matches. There are 13 residues in the CDR3. Germline CDR1 GTSNPN, CDR2 SVGIG (reference sequence). In DNA form, the CDR3 reads TGTGCCTGGGCCCTTACAGGGGTCACTGAAGCTTTCTTT. Its translation is CAWALTGVTEAFF.

The table lists this clone with many counts. The chain is built from TRBV4-2 and TRBJ2-7; TRBD2 matches 11 bases. This CDR3 region has 15 residues. Germline V gene data show CDR1 as LGHNA and CDR2 as YNFKEQ. The V segment lost 6 bases and the J segment 3 bases; nucleotides outside the gene matches: 7. The CDR3 reads CASRELAGEYYEQYF. In DNA form, the CDR3 reads TGTGCCAGCAGAGAACTAGCGGGAGAATACTACGAGCAGTACTTC.

This clone has only one observation. The chain has TRBV10-1 and TRBJ2-1; a possible D gene is TRBD1 (6 bases). This CDR3 comprises 12 residues. Germline CDR1 is WNHNN and CDR2 is SYGVQD (reference sequence). Trimming removed 5 bases at V and 7 bases at J, with 9 bases between. This CDR3 is CASSKQGNEQFF. The CDR3 nucleotides read TGCGCCAGCAGTAAACAGGGTAATGAGCAGTTCTTC.

In its sample, this clone was seen once. The V and J genes are TRBV13 and TRBJ2-3; unclear D gene. Germline lookup yields CDR1 PRHDT and CDR2 FYEKMQ (reference sequence). V dropped 5 bases and J dropped 2 bases, with 5 bases sitting between them. The CDR3 has 12 residues. The chain's CDR3 is CASSPDTDTQYF. CDR3 bases: TGTGCCAGCAGCCCCGACACAGATACGCAGTATTTT.

This clone has a single count. The rearrangement links TRBV4-2 to TRBJ2-1, with a tentative D call TRBD2 (6 bases). V lost 1 base, J lost 4 bases, and 23 bases lay in between. The germline V gene encodes CDR1 LGHNA and CDR2 YNFKEQ. The CDR3 consists of 19 residues. CDR3 region: CASSQGTTGRVGPYNEQFF. The CDR3 DNA reads TGTGCCAGCAGCCAAGGGACGACCGGGAGAGTTGGCCCATACAATGAGCAGTTCTTC.

The chain combines TRBV27 with TRBJ2-3; tentatively, D is TRBD2 (6 bases). This CDR3 region has 14 residues. V lost 9 bases and J 0 bases, leaving 13 bases between the germline ends. Looked up from germline, CDR1 is MNHEY and CDR2 is SMNVEV (reference sequence). The CDR3: CASWGSGSTDTQYF. CDR3 sequence (DNA): TGTGCCAGTTGGGGTAGCGGAAGCACAGATACGCAGTATTTT.

The chain links TRBV2 to TRBJ1-2; D perhaps matches TRBD1 (5 bases). The germline V gene encodes CDR1 SNHLY and CDR2 FYNNEI. Trimming shortened V by 7 bases and J by 6 bases, and 18 bases separated the two germline ends. This CDR3 has 14 amino acids. CDR3 sequence reads: CASTWAGTDDGYTF. The CDR3 DNA follows: TGTGCCAGCACCTGGGCCGGGACGGACGATGGCTACACCTTC. Supplemented by reference TRBV2 and TRBJ1-2, the full variable domain reads EPEVTQTPSHQVTQMGQEVILRCVPISNHLYFYWYRQILGQKVEFLVSFYNNEISEKSEIFDDQFSVERPDGSNFTLKIRSTKLEDSAMYFCASTWAGTDDGYTFGSGTRLTVV.

This clone appeared a single time. This chain links TRBV5-4 with TRBJ2-2, with D possibly matching TRBD2 (5 bases). The CDR3 is 14 amino acids. Between the trimmed V and J ends, which lost 7 bases and 7 bases, there was a span of 17 bases. Germline values: CDR1 SGHNT, CDR2 YYREEE (reference sequence). The CDR3 region has the DNA TGTGCCAGCTACTCGGCGGGTCAGATCGGGGAGCTGTTTTTT. Protein sequence: CASYSAGQIGELFF.

Remarks on this clone: Relative to the germline gene, one junction end is altered; a read error may explain this. The V and J genes are TRBV7-8 and TRBJ2-7; tentatively, D is TRBD1 (5 bases). The CDR3 contains 16 residues. In germline, CDR1 is SGHVS, CDR2 FQNEAQ. The CDR3 here is CASSFGDTGDLYGQYF. The CDR3 DNA follows: TGTGCCAGCAGCTTCGGCGATACAGGAGATCTCTACGGGCAGTACTTC.

The CDR3 nucleotides are TGTGCCAGCAGCTTGGTGGAATCCGCTGGCTCCAGGGGTGGCTACACCTTC. Amino acids: CASSLVESAGSRGGYTF. The chain carries TRBV5-6 and TRBJ1-2; D possibly corresponds to TRBD1 (6 bases). The germline gives CDR1 SGHDT, CDR2 YYEEEE. V lost 0 bases and J lost 7, with 22 bases in between. The CDR3 has 17 residues.

The chain uses TRBV6-4 and TRBJ2-3; TRBD2 might be the D (5 bases). CDR3 length: 14 residues. The germline gives CDR1 MRHNA, CDR2 SNTAGT. Trimming took off 5 bases at V and 3 bases at J, with 12 bases between the two ends. Written as DNA, the CDR3 is TGTGCCAGCAGTATGGCGGGTCTAACAGATACGCAGTATTTT. Translating it yields CASSMAGLTDTQYF.

This clone was detected once. The J gene is TRBJ2-5, the V gene TRBV15; unclear D gene. Trimming cost V 0 bases and J 1 base, with 9 bases left between them. CDR1 is LNHNV, CDR2 YYDKDF, per germline (reference sequence). This CDR3 contains 15 residues. CDR3 bases: TGTGCCACCAGCAGAGATCTCGGCTCCCAAGAGACCCAGTACTTC. Its translation: CATSRDLGSQETQYF.

The V call is TRBV19, the J call TRBJ2-7, with D possibly being TRBD1 (5 bases). This CDR3 has 13 amino acids. Trimming took off 11 bases at V and 3 bases at J, with 17 bases between the two ends. CDR1 is LNHDA and CDR2 is SQIVND in the germline V gene (reference sequence). The chain's CDR3 is CARQQWGNYEQYF. The CDR3 bases are TGTGCCCGACAGCAGTGGGGAAACTACGAGCAGTACTTC.

The chain combines TRBV25-1 with TRBJ2-5; 7 positions match TRBD2. The CDR3 has 15 amino acids. CDR1 and CDR2 (germline): MGHDK, SYGVNS. The trim removed 4 bases at V and 3 bases at J, leaving 8 bases unmatched. This CDR3 is CASSASGAAKETQYF. As DNA, the CDR3 is TGTGCCAGCAGTGCTAGCGGAGCCGCGAAAGAGACCCAGTACTTC.